This is a list of T cell receptor beta chains from one sample in a study of T cell changes during pregnancy in multiple sclerosis. Libraries were prepared by immunoSEQ multiplex PCR; TCRdb keeps only in-frame clonotypes and omits some of them. Altogether 35,000 to 55,000 clones are present, 80% to 95% being singletons, with the ten largest covering 3% to 4%. The starting material was CD8+ T cells from peripheral blood mononuclear cells, obtained after pregnancy. The receptors shown here come from a female donor with multiple sclerosis, enrolled in a pregnancy study. Each CDR3 is given with its conserved first and last residue.

v_call	j_call	cdr3_aa
TRBV15	TRBJ2-1	CATSGSREQFF
TRBV14	TRBJ2-3	CASSQDVFSTDTQYF
TRBV5-4	TRBJ2-3	CASSFGGTDTQYF
TRBV29-1	TRBJ2-7	CSVESKTSGGLYSYEQYF
TRBV19	TRBJ1-2	CASSISKIRQGHGYTF
TRBV28	TRBJ2-7	CASSLGGSGEQYF
TRBV6-1	TRBJ2-7	CASSETGDRTFQQYF
TRBV11-3	TRBJ2-3	CASSPGRRTSTDTQYF
TRBV6-5	TRBJ2-7	CASSYGDRGNEQYF
TRBV6-5	TRBJ2-5	CASSYSRGPQETQYF
TRBV27	TRBJ2-1	CASIKTGTGGNEQFF
TRBV7-8	TRBJ2-1	CASSLSGGGSSYNEQFF
TRBV5-1	TRBJ1-1	CASSLGHGNTEAFF
TRBV5-5	TRBJ2-7	CASSLEGEAYEQYF
TRBV28	TRBJ2-7	CASSPRTGGDFSYEQYF
TRBV7-8	TRBJ2-7	CASSLVRTGSYEQYF
TRBV28	TRBJ1-2	CASRLRTGQEWVYGYTF
TRBV7-3	TRBJ2-7	CASSIHDKRNGREIYEQYF
TRBV2	TRBJ1-3	CASSEPTALASGNTIYF
TRBV19	TRBJ2-7	CASSILAGGPGEQYF
TRBV27	TRBJ1-1	CASSTTTGQTEAFF
TRBV9	TRBJ2-1	CASSGRDRGRVGTFF
TRBV5-4	TRBJ1-2	CASSYDRVTNYGYTF
TRBV6-5	TRBJ1-5	CAAGDATMGDQPQHF
TRBV27	TRBJ1-2	CASSLFGQGRDYGYTF
TRBV21-1	TRBJ2-2	CASSKRSGGELFF
TRBV7-9	TRBJ1-5	CASSKTGARDQPQHF
TRBV5-4	TRBJ2-7	CASSLDRVGNYEQYF
TRBV9	TRBJ1-2	CASSVEAGAGYTF
TRBV13	TRBJ2-1	CASSLRGLGVHEQFF
TRBV28	TRBJ2-5	CASGRGSGETQYF
TRBV4-1	TRBJ2-1	CASSQGQGPGGEQFF
TRBV7-9	TRBJ1-1	CASSLGQGNTEAFF
TRBV6-6	TRBJ2-7	CASSYADRDSEQYF
TRBV2	TRBJ2-4	CASTATGGAAKNIQYF
TRBV5-1	TRBJ1-4	CASTDGVNEKLFF
TRBV7-9	TRBJ1-5	CASSTGQAFGQPQHF
TRBV10-3	TRBJ2-7	CAIRIRDSPHEQYF
TRBV6-6	TRBJ2-5	CASSADRVVETQYF
TRBV4-3	TRBJ1-6	CASSQDEGYSYNSPLHF
TRBV7-6	TRBJ2-1	CASREGQGAYNEQFF
TRBV7-2	TRBJ2-3	CASSFARAYSSTDTQYF
TRBV11-2	TRBJ2-7	CASSLENSAVSEQYF
TRBV5-4	TRBJ2-1	CASSGGLAGVDNEQFF
TRBV7-9	TRBJ2-7	CASSLGDYSYEQYF
TRBV9	TRBJ1-2	CASSVGTGGYTF
TRBV27	TRBJ2-3	CASSLSLAGSTDTQYF
TRBV28	TRBJ2-1	CASSSLTQLEYNEQFF
TRBV6-1	TRBJ2-7	CASRGTNYDEQYF
TRBV27	TRBJ1-5	CASSTGTLPGNQPQHF
TRBV12-5	TRBJ1-3	CASGTRGDSGNTIYF
TRBV9	TRBJ2-2	CASSVGGGTGELFF
TRBV27	TRBJ2-7	CASSWTSEASYEQYF
TRBV4-3	TRBJ1-2	CASSQELGGRGYTF
TRBV4-1	TRBJ2-7	CASSQDPQGRGYEQYF